This T cell receptor (beta chain) stems from a study of control samples from healthy donors and cancer patients. Produced via immunoSEQ multiplex PCR; TCRdb's table is partial and in-frame only. Of some 130,000 clones in the sample, 93% were seen once. Looked up from germline, CDR1 is SGDLS and CDR2 is YYNGEE. V lost 1 base to trimming and J lost 0 bases, with 18 bases between them. CDR3 size: 18 residues. The rearrangement uses TRBV9 and TRBJ2-3, with D maybe TRBD2 (6 bases). This sequence was found in a man in his fifties with head and neck cancer. Sequencing used PBMCs. This CDR3 reads CASSVRGARAPSTDTQYF. The CDR3 coding sequence is TGTGCCAGCAGCGTACGCGGGGCTAGAGCCCCTAGCACAGATACGCAGTATTTT.